This entry lists 32 T cell receptor beta chains sequenced from one sample in a study of blood T cell repertoires in COVID-19. The table came from immunoSEQ multiplex PCR; TCRdb's copy has only in-frame clones and leaves some out. The top ten clones hold roughly 8.2% of a sample with 150,000 to 200,000 clones, approximately 86% of them seen once. The sequenced sample was peripheral blood. Receptors were obtained from a man in his 60s with acute or convalescent COVID-19.

The chain recombines TRBV4-1 with TRBJ2-5; 15 positions agree with TRBD2. Unmatched junction bases numbered 7, after V lost 4 bases and J lost 4 bases. The CDR3 runs 17 residues. The V gene's germline CDR1 is MGHRA and CDR2 YSYEKL. The CDR3 sequence: CASSPGLAGGGRETQYF. CDR3 DNA: TGCGCCAGCAGCCCGGGACTAGCGGGAGGTGGCCGAGAGACCCAGTACTTC.

The chain links TRBV5-1 to TRBJ2-1; 7 nucleotides agree with TRBD2. V was pared by 3 bases and J by 0 bases, with 6 bases of the junction left unmatched. Germline lookup yields CDR1 SGHRS and CDR2 YFSETQ. The length of the CDR3 is 16 residues. The CDR3 bases are TGCGCCAGCAGCTCCTTTGGCGGGGGCTCCTACAATGAGCAGTTCTTC. Translating gives CASSSFGGGSYNEQFF.

The chain couples TRBV30 to TRBJ2-7; tentatively, D is TRBD1 (6 bases). Per germline, CDR1 GTSNPN and CDR2 SVGIG (reference sequence). The CDR3 totals 15 residues. V was pared by 0 bases and J by 6 bases, with 18 bases between. The CDR3 DNA is TGTGCCTGGAGTGTCAGGGGACGGCCCAACGGCGAGCAGTACTTC. It codes for CAWSVRGRPNGEQYF. Supplemented by reference TRBV30 and TRBJ2-7, the full variable domain reads SQTIHQWPATLVQPVGSPLSLECTVEGTSNPNLYWYRQAAGRGLQLLFYSVGIGQISSEVPQNLSASRPQDRQFILSSKKLLLSDSGFYLCAWSVRGRPNGEQYFGPGTRLTVT.

This chain links TRBV5-5 with TRBJ1-2, with D maybe TRBD1 (6 bases). The germline CDR1 and CDR2 sequences are SGHKS and YYEKEE (reference sequence). V was cut by 4 bases and J by 2 bases, with 15 bases left in between. This CDR3 has 15 amino acids. CDR3 loop: CASSDRETGNYGYTF. The CDR3 DNA sequence: TGTGCCAGCAGCGATCGTGAAACAGGGAACTATGGCTACACCTTC. Together with reference TRBV5-5 and TRBJ1-2, the CDR3 gives the full variable domain: DAGVTQSPTHLIKTRGQQVTLRCSPISGHKSVSWYQQVLGQGPQFIFQYYEKEERGRGNFPDRFSARQFPNYSSELNVNALLLGDSALYLCASSDRETGNYGYTFGSGTRLTVV.

The chain joins TRBV19 to TRBJ1-3; 9 nucleotides line up with TRBD1. The CDR3 runs to 15 residues. The V gene end was trimmed by 5 bases and the J gene end by 2 bases; junction bases not matched to a gene: 4. The germline CDR1 and CDR2 sequences are LNHDA and SQIVND (reference sequence). CDR3 DNA sequence: TGTGCCAGTAGTTGGGACAGGGCCACTGGAAACACCATATATTTT. Its translation: CASSWDRATGNTIYF. Full variable domain (remainder filled in from reference TRBV19 and TRBJ1-3): DGGITQSPKYLFRKEGQNVTLSCEQNLNHDAMYWYRQDPGQGLRLIYYSQIVNDFQKGDIAEGYSVSREKKESFPLTVTSAQKNPTAFYLCASSWDRATGNTIYFGEGSWLTVV.

The chain combines TRBV5-1 with TRBJ2-5; possible D gene TRBD2, 6 bases. The CDR3 spans 15 residues. CDR1 and CDR2 (germline): SGHRS, YFSETQ. Trimming stripped 4 bases from V and 3 bases from J, with 16 bases between. The CDR3 DNA reads as TGCGCCAGCAGCCTCGGCGGGACGGCAAAAGAGACCCAGTACTTC. Amino acid sequence: CASSLGGTAKETQYF.

This rearrangement joins TRBV29-1 to TRBJ2-3, with 11 bases fitting TRBD1. The CDR3 contains 14 residues. Germline loops: CDR1 SQVTM, CDR2 ANQGSEA. The J segment lost 2 bases and the V segment lost 7 bases, leaving 5 bases of the junction unmatched. The CDR3 spells CSGTGQGVTDTQYF. The DNA of the CDR3 is TGCAGCGGGACGGGACAGGGGGTCACAGATACGCAGTATTTT.

The chain has TRBV19 and TRBJ1-5; possible D gene TRBD1, 5 bases. Germline CDR1 and CDR2: LNHDA and SQIVND (reference sequence). The CDR3 loop spans 18 amino acids. V was trimmed by 3 bases and J by 0 bases, leaving 18 bases between them. CDR3 DNA sequence: TGTGCCAGTAGTATCCCCGTGCCCAGGGCTCGTAGCAATCAGCCCCAGCATTTT. This gives the protein CASSIPVPRARSNQPQHF.

This clone was observed many times. The J gene is TRBJ2-3, the V gene TRBV18, with a possible D match to TRBD1 (5 bases). The V and J ends lost 3 bases and 2 bases respectively, with 12 bases between them. The germline V gene has CDR1 KGHSH and CDR2 LQKENI. CDR3 length: 15 residues. The CDR3 here is CASSPLDSPTDTQYF. The CDR3, as DNA: TGTGCCAGCTCACCTCTCGACAGCCCCACAGATACGCAGTATTTT.

The chain recombines TRBV12-1 with TRBJ2-2; whether TRBD1, the table's D call, matches the DNA was not checked. TRBV12-1 is shown as a pseudogene. This CDR3 has 15 residues. CDR3 DNA sequence: TGTGCCAGCAGCTTGGCAGGGCCGAACACCGGGGAGCTGTTTTTT. Protein product: CASSLAGPNTGELFF.

The V and J genes are TRBV27 and TRBJ2-1, with 7 bases that match TRBD1. V gave up 7 bases and J gave up 2 bases; unmatched junction bases: 11. This CDR3 region has 16 residues. CDR1 and CDR2 (germline): MNHEY, SMNVEV (reference sequence). CDR3: CASIGQGVVPYNEQFF. The CDR3, as DNA: TGTGCCAGCATTGGGCAGGGGGTAGTTCCCTACAATGAGCAGTTCTTC.

The rearrangement uses TRBV5-5 and TRBJ1-1; TRBD1 might be the D (6 bases). The CDR3 contains 15 residues. The ends were cut back, 0 bases at V and 4 bases at J, with 13 bases in the middle. Germline CDR1 and CDR2: SGHKS and YYEKEE (reference sequence). The CDR3: CASSLVQGSATEAFF. In nucleotides, the CDR3 is TGTGCCAGCAGCTTGGTCCAGGGGTCTGCCACTGAAGCTTTCTTT.

The chain recombines TRBV14 with TRBJ1-1; D remains ambiguous. Germline assignment: CDR1 SGHDN and CDR2 FVKESK. The ends were cut back, 4 bases at V and 0 bases at J, with 6 bases in the middle. This CDR3 spans 13 amino acids. CDR3 sequence (DNA): TGTGCCAGCAGCCGACAATTGAACACTGAAGCTTTCTTT. Protein product: CASSRQLNTEAFF.

V gene TRBV19 combines with J gene TRBJ1-6; TRBD1 agrees at 8 bases. The CDR3 spans 14 residues. Germline loops: CDR1 LNHDA, CDR2 SQIVND (reference sequence). The V segment lost 6 bases and the J segment 8 bases; nucleotides outside the gene matches: 6. CDR3 sequence reads: CASRGQGGDSPLHF. Written as DNA, the CDR3 is TGTGCCAGTAGAGGACAGGGTGGCGATTCACCCCTCCACTTT. Complete variable domain (other parts from reference TRBV19 and TRBJ1-6): DGGITQSPKYLFRKEGQNVTLSCEQNLNHDAMYWYRQDPGQGLRLIYYSQIVNDFQKGDIAEGYSVSREKKESFPLTVTSAQKNPTAFYLCASRGQGGDSPLHFGNGTRLTVT.

This clone was recorded once. The chain combines TRBV10-3 with TRBJ1-4; 7 bases are shared with TRBD1. Germline V lookup: CDR1 ENHRY, CDR2 SYGVKD. The CDR3 loop spans 14 amino acids. The V segment lost 3 bases and the J segment 4 bases; nucleotides outside the gene matches: 2. CDR3 nucleotides: TGTGCCATCAGTGAACAGGGGAGTAATGAAAAACTGTTTTTT. It is translated as CAISEQGSNEKLFF.

The chain has TRBV2 and TRBJ1-2; D call uncertain. The CDR3 spans 11 residues. V was trimmed by 8 bases and J by 4 bases, leaving 8 bases between them. Germline V gene sequence: CDR1 SNHLY, CDR2 FYNNEI. In DNA, the CDR3 is TGTGCCAGCGTATACTCCTATGGCTACACCTTC. This encodes CASVYSYGYTF.

The chain joins TRBV18 to TRBJ2-5, with unresolved D. Germline CDR1 is KGHSH and CDR2 is LQKENI. CDR3 length: 12 amino acids. The ends were cut back, 2 bases at V and 5 bases at J, with 6 bases in the middle. CDR3: CASSPMRETQYF. As DNA, the CDR3 is TGTGCCAGCTCACCAATGAGGGAGACCCAGTACTTC.

V gene TRBV10-3 combines with J gene TRBJ2-2, with 9 bases fitting TRBD1. This CDR3 is built from 15 residues. Germline lookup yields CDR1 ENHRY and CDR2 SYGVKD. V was clipped by 10 bases and J by 5 bases; unmatched bases: 11. The CDR3 region is CATGGGQGGTGELFF. The CDR3 region has the DNA TGTGCCACCGGCGGGGGACAGGGCGGAACCGGGGAGCTGTTTTTT.

The genes are TRBV4-2 and TRBJ1-5; D possibly corresponds to TRBD1 (6 bases). Germline CDR1 LGHNA, CDR2 YNFKEQ. Deletions cut 9 bases from V and 2 bases from J, with 11 bases between. The CDR3 runs 13 residues. This CDR3 is CARQGRGNQPQHF. The CDR3 nucleotides are TGTGCCAGACAGGGTCGGGGCAATCAGCCCCAGCATTTT.

This rearrangement joins TRBV24-1 to TRBJ2-2, with TRBD1 matching 8 bases. Looked up from germline, CDR1 is KGHDR and CDR2 is SFDVKD. This CDR3 spans 15 amino acids. The V and J ends lost 0 bases and 4 bases, in that order; junction bases with no gene match: 0. CDR3 sequence reads: CATSDLGQGTGELFF. The CDR3 region has the DNA TGTGCCACCAGTGATTTGGGACAGGGCACCGGGGAGCTGTTTTTT.

The chain uses TRBV5-4 and TRBJ2-1, with TRBD2 identical over 7 bases. Germline V gene data show CDR1 as SGHNT and CDR2 as YYREEE (reference sequence). The CDR3 is 15 amino acids. The J segment lost 1 base and the V segment lost 2 bases, leaving 3 bases of the junction unmatched. The CDR3 here is CASSFARESYNEQFF. The CDR3 region has the DNA TGTGCCAGCAGCTTCGCGCGGGAGTCCTACAATGAGCAGTTCTTC.

Written as DNA, the CDR3 is TGTGCCAGCACCTCAGAGGGGGCTCTAGGCTATGGCTACACCTTC. Translating gives CASTSEGALGYGYTF. The V gene is TRBV28, the J gene TRBJ1-2, with 7 bases identical to TRBD1. J lost 4 bases, V lost 7 bases, and 12 bases had no gene match. The CDR3 contains 15 residues. Per the germline V gene, CDR1 is MDHEN and CDR2 is SYDVKM.

This chain links TRBV6-5 with TRBJ1-1, with 8 bases fitting TRBD1. The length of the CDR3 is 15 residues. The V segment lost 6 bases and the J segment 3 bases; nucleotides outside the gene matches: 9. CDR1 and CDR2 from the germline V gene are MNHEY and SVGAGI. CDR3 nucleotides: TGTGCCAGCAGCCGGGACAGGTCCACGGACACTGAAGCTTTCTTT. Its translation: CASSRDRSTDTEAFF.

The CDR3 sequence is CASSLAGEEDTQYF. DNA of the CDR3: TGTGCCAGCTCCCTTGCGGGGGAGGAGGATACGCAGTATTTT. The chain carries TRBV18 and TRBJ2-3; TRBD2 matches 7 bases. The CDR3 sequence is 14 residues long. Germline-derived CDR1 and CDR2 are KGHSH and LQKENI. J gave up 6 bases and V 6 bases, and 9 bases lay outside the gene matches. Full variable domain (outside the CDR3, taken from reference TRBV18 and TRBJ2-3): NAGVMQNPRHLVRRRGQEARLRCSPMKGHSHVYWYRQLPEEGLKFMVYLQKENIIDESGMPKERFSAEFPKEGPSILRIQQVVRGDSAAYFCASSLAGEEDTQYFGPGTRLTVL.

This sequence joins TRBV19 and TRBJ1-4; D is unresolved. Germline-derived CDR1 and CDR2 are LNHDA and SQIVND (reference sequence). The CDR3 is 15 amino acids. Trimming stripped 3 bases from V and 0 bases from J, with 8 bases between. CDR3 bases: TGTGCCAGTAGTATGGGAGTCACAACTAATGAAAAACTGTTTTTT. Amino acids: CASSMGVTTNEKLFF.

The chain joins TRBV6-5 to TRBJ2-7; D unresolved. Germline values: CDR1 MNHEY, CDR2 SVGAGI. Trimming took off 2 bases at V and 0 bases at J, with 11 bases between the two ends. The CDR3 covers 15 residues. The CDR3: CASSYLSRSSYEQYF. The CDR3 bases are TGTGCCAGCAGTTACCTTAGCCGCAGCTCCTACGAGCAGTACTTC.

The chain is built from TRBV5-4 and TRBJ1-2, with 7 bases that match TRBD1. Germline-derived CDR1 and CDR2 are SGHNT and YYREEE (reference sequence). The CDR3 runs to 17 residues. J was trimmed by 5 bases and V by 0 bases; bases with no gene match: 13. The CDR3 loop reads CASSLARVTGRSYGYTF. The DNA of the CDR3 is TGTGCCAGCAGCTTGGCTCGCGTGACAGGGAGAAGTTATGGCTACACCTTC.

J is TRBJ2-3 and V is TRBV9, with 11 nucleotides matching TRBD2. Germline V gives CDR1 SGDLS, CDR2 YYNGEE. The trim removed 1 base at V and 2 bases at J, leaving 3 bases unmatched. The CDR3 consists of 16 residues. The CDR3 loop is CASSVTSGSSTDTQYF. For the CDR3, the DNA is TGTGCCAGCAGCGTAACTAGCGGGAGCTCCACAGATACGCAGTATTTT.

This chain uses TRBV6-5 with TRBJ1-3; D gene ambiguous. With 7 bases removed from V and 0 bases from J, the gap between germline ends came to 13 bases. Germline V gives CDR1 MNHEY, CDR2 SVGAGI. The CDR3 loop spans 15 amino acids. The DNA of the CDR3 is TGTGCCAGCACCGCACTACCCCGCTCTGGAAACACCATATATTTT. This sequence encodes CASTALPRSGNTIYF.

This clone showed up many times. The CDR3 DNA reads TGTGCCAGCACCCCTTTCGGGGCTGGGGCCAACGTCCTGACTTTC. As protein: CASTPFGAGANVLTF. The chain links TRBV5-4 to TRBJ2-6; possibly TRBD2 for D (5 bases). With 6 bases removed from V and 2 bases from J, the gap between germline ends came to 12 bases. Per germline, CDR1 SGHNT and CDR2 YYREEE (reference sequence). This CDR3 has 15 residues. The complete variable domain, with remaining parts taken from reference TRBV5-4 and TRBJ2-6, reads ETGVTQSPTHLIKTRGQQVTLRCSSQSGHNTVSWYQQALGQGPQFIFQYYREEENGRGNFPPRFSGLQFPNYSSELNVNALELDDSALYLCASTPFGAGANVLTFGAGSRLTVL.

The chain carries TRBV4-2 and TRBJ2-6, with D hard to call. Germline V lookup: CDR1 LGHNA, CDR2 YNFKEQ. This CDR3 contains 15 residues. Deletions cut 4 bases from V and 0 bases from J, with 7 bases between. The chain's CDR3 is CASSPQRSGANVLTF. The CDR3 DNA follows: TGTGCCAGCAGCCCTCAGCGCTCTGGGGCCAACGTCCTGACTTTC.

The rearrangement joins TRBV28 to TRBJ1-1; 7 nucleotides match TRBD1. Germline-derived CDR1 and CDR2 are MDHEN and SYDVKM. Unmatched junction bases numbered 9, after V lost 6 bases and J lost 2 bases. The CDR3 sequence is 15 residues long. The CDR3 DNA reads as TGTGCCAGCAGGTTGACAGGGAACTACAACACTGAAGCTTTCTTT. This sequence encodes CASRLTGNYNTEAFF.